Sequencing of this T cell receptor beta chain was carried out in a study of blood T cell repertoires in COVID-19. About the research overall: Acute and convalescent COVID-19 samples came from the United States, Italy and Spain. T cells, B-cell-depleted T cells, or PBMCs provided the cDNA or gDNA that served as material.

J lost 0 bases, V lost 7 bases, and 5 bases had no gene match. This CDR3 has 15 residues. Germline V gives CDR1 LNHDA, CDR2 SQIVND (reference sequence). In the study's own analysis: Estimation of nucleated cell counts relied on the amplification of reference gene primers. Clones were sequenced by immunoSEQ multiplex PCR, and TCRdb holds only the in-frame ones, with some missing. The DNA was the basis for D and trimming; V, J and clone size are from that table. The repertoire holds some 400,000 clones, with over 75% as singletons. Seattle patients were enrolled during active infection and followed longitudinally.

Sequenced sample: peripheral blood. The TCR sequence derives from a woman aged 55-70 years with COVID-19, enrolled during active disease. This chain links TRBV19 with TRBJ1-4; TRBD1 matches 7 bases. CDR3 bases: TGTGCCAGTAAAAACAGGGGTTCAACTAATGAAAAACTGTTTTTT. Its protein is CASKNRGSTNEKLFF.